This T cell receptor beta chain derives from a study of cytomegalovirus exposure and HLA in healthy donors. The PCR used 60 Vbeta and 13 Jbeta primers. Sequencing was performed with immunoSEQ multiplex PCR; in TCRdb, only in-frame clones are kept and a portion is missing. The top ten clones hold around 4% of a sample with about 100,000 clones, roughly 83% of them seen once. Donors sampled were nominally healthy, though unrecorded immune exposures were likely. The CDR3 covers 16 residues. V was clipped by 3 bases and J by 2 bases, with 18 bases between them. Germline V CDR1 and CDR2: SGHDT, YYEEEE. The sequencing sample was made of PBMCs. The clonotype was recovered from a female donor in good health and CMV-seropositive. V is TRBV5-6 and J is TRBJ2-7; weak D call: TRBD2 (5 bases). The CDR3 is CASSSTAGPSTYEQYF. CDR3 sequence (DNA): TGTGCCAGCAGCTCGACGGCCGGGCCTAGCACCTACGAGCAGTACTTC.